This entry lists 4 T cell receptor beta chains sequenced from one sample in a study of cytomegalovirus exposure and HLA in healthy donors. Primers: 60 Vbeta forward and 13 Jbeta reverse. Sequencing was performed with immunoSEQ multiplex PCR; in TCRdb, only in-frame clones are kept and a portion is missing. The data show 150,000 to 200,000 clones, over 75% seen once. Sample: PBMCs. These receptors were collected from a man between 18 and 29 years old in good health and CMV-seropositive.

In this sample, this clone turned up once. The V and J genes are TRBV2 and TRBJ1-6; D remains ambiguous. Germline values: CDR1 SNHLY, CDR2 FYNNEI. The CDR3 contains 15 residues. V was trimmed by 3 bases and J by 2 bases, leaving 8 bases between them. The CDR3 reads CASSDAGTYNSPLHF. The DNA of the CDR3 is TGTGCCAGCAGTGATGCGGGAACCTATAATTCACCCCTCCACTTT. The entire variable domain, with the rest obtained from reference TRBV2 and TRBJ1-6, is as follows: EPEVTQTPSHQVTQMGQEVILRCVPISNHLYFYWYRQILGQKVEFLVSFYNNEISEKSEIFDDQFSVERPDGSNFTLKIRSTKLEDSAMYFCASSDAGTYNSPLHFGNGTRLTVT.

The genes are TRBV5-1 and TRBJ1-6; D possibly corresponds to TRBD1 (6 bases). CDR3 length equals 16 residues. Germline V lookup: CDR1 SGHRS, CDR2 YFSETQ. Trimming stripped 1 base from V and 7 bases from J, with 15 bases between. Written as DNA, the CDR3 is TGCGCCAGCAGCTTGCTAGGGGGGGAAGGGAATTCACCCCTCCACTTT. Its protein product is CASSLLGGEGNSPLHF.

V and J are TRBV4-1 and TRBJ2-2; 9 bases line up with TRBD1. Germline CDR1 and CDR2: MGHRA and YSYEKL. The junction had 5 bases not matched to a gene; V was cut back by 5 bases and J by 1 base. This CDR3 is built from 16 residues. CDR3 DNA sequence: TGCGCCAGCAGCACCCGGGACAGGGTGAACACCGGGGAGCTGTTTTTT. It specifies CASSTRDRVNTGELFF.

This rearrangement joins TRBV2 to TRBJ1-6, with 8 bases matching TRBD1. This CDR3 has 14 residues. Germline CDR1 reads SNHLY; CDR2 reads FYNNEI. V lost 10 bases to trimming and J lost 2 bases; unmatched junction nucleotides: 4. CDR3: CATADRAYNSPLHF. The CDR3 coding sequence is TGTGCCACCGCGGACAGGGCCTATAATTCACCCCTCCACTTT.